This T cell receptor (beta chain) stems from a study of response to subunit inactivated influenza vaccine. Whole-study findings and limits: The authors suggested that few new T cells are recruited per seasonal influenza vaccination.

TCRdb re-called the RT-PCR reads through MiXCR, storing one row per CDR3 protein. The sample has approximately 700,000 distinct CDR3 sequences, about 15% seen once. In germline, CDR1 is MNHEY, CDR2 SMNVEV (reference sequence). V was clipped by 4 bases and J by 7 bases; unmatched bases: 8. This CDR3 region has 14 residues. As for this clonotype: Its antigen is unknown.

The source material was PBMCs from blood, sampled approximately 15 days before vaccination. V usage is TRBV27 and J usage is TRBJ1-2; 8 nucleotides line up with TRBD1. This TCR was sampled from a man aged 45-65 years who received an inactivated influenza vaccine. The CDR3, as DNA: TGTGCCAGCAGTTCGGCAGGGGGCGCGTTTGGCTACACCTTC. The encoded protein is CASSSAGGAFGYTF.